One TCR beta chain is described in this entry. The sample carries other DNA sequences with the same CDR3. The sample belongs to a study of blood T cell repertoires in COVID-19. Study context: Some COVID-19 samples were acute and others convalescent; all came from the United States, Italy and Spain. From T cells, B-cell-depleted T cells, or PBMCs came the material, which was cDNA or gDNA.

In the original workflow: For nucleated cells, counts were estimated from reference gene primer amplification. Only in-frame clones appear in the TCRdb table, and some are missing; sequencing was by immunoSEQ multiplex PCR. V and J calls and clone size follow that table, whereas D and trimming were derived from the DNA. The sample lists 180,000 or so clones; approximately 86% were seen once. The CDR3 runs 12 residues. Germline V gene sequence: CDR1 KGHDR, CDR2 SFDVKD. Trimming took 4 bases from V and 4 from J, leaving 4 bases between them. V gene TRBV24-1 combines with J gene TRBJ1-5; D not certain. The source material was peripheral blood. The sequence came from a man aged 55 to 69 with acute or convalescent COVID-19. The CDR3 region is CATSDSNQPQHF. Here the CDR3 DNA reads TGTGCCACCAGTGACTCGAATCAGCCCCAGCATTTT.